Below are 13 T cell receptor beta chains sequenced from a single sample in a study of post-analysis software for immune sequencing data. Sequencing libraries made from TCR beta cDNA carried unique molecular identifiers. TCRdb independently ran MiXCR on the PCR reads; one entry per CDR3 protein. Of about 770,000 distinct CDR3 sequences in the sample, about half are singletons; the top ten hold roughly 5.2%. Study-level results: Controls had lower frequencies than patients of about 5 TRBV segments, which included TRBV5-6, TRBV5-1 and TRBV20-1.

These receptors' targets are unknown. Sequencing was carried out using blood. The receptors stem from a girl aged 10-17 years with multiple sclerosis.

The V call is TRBV29-1, the J call TRBJ2-7; TRBD1 matches at 7 bases. Germline CDR1 SQVTM, CDR2 ANQGSEA. The CDR3 extends over 15 amino acids. Germline trimming cut 2 bases from V and 0 bases from J; bases unmatched to any gene: 7. The CDR3 nucleotides read TGCAGCGTTGAAATACCGGACAGGAGCTCCTACGAGCAGTACTTC. Its protein is CSVEIPDRSSYEQYF.

This clonotype was counted only a few times. The V gene is TRBV20-1, the J gene TRBJ2-4, with TRBD2 as a possible D gene (5 bases). This CDR3 is built from 17 residues. V lost 6 bases and J 1 base, leaving 22 bases between the germline ends. Germline values: CDR1 DFQATT, CDR2 SNEGSKA (reference sequence). Written as DNA, the CDR3 is TGCAGTGCAAGACCGGGATCCCCTAAGTCGGCCAAAAACATTCAGTACTTC. Translation gives CSARPGSPKSAKNIQYF.

This clonotype was counted between two and nine times. V and J are TRBV7-8 and TRBJ2-7, with TRBD2 matching 7 bases. Germline CDR1 SGHVS, CDR2 FQNEAQ. Unmatched junction bases numbered 9, after V lost 7 bases and J lost 0 bases. CDR3 length equals 15 residues. CDR3 coding DNA: TGTGCCAGCAATTCCCCATGGGGGGGCTCCTACGAGCAGTACTTC. This codes for CASNSPWGGSYEQYF. Looking up the rest from reference TRBV7-8 and TRBJ2-7 gives the full variable domain: GAGVSQSPRYKVAKRGQDVALRCDPISGHVSLFWYQQALGQGPEFLTYFQNEAQLDKSGLPSDRFFAERPEGSVSTLKIQRTQQEDSAVYLCASNSPWGGSYEQYFGPGTRLTVT.

The chain is built from TRBV29-1 and TRBJ2-5; maybe TRBD1 (5 bases). V lost 7 bases and J 2 bases, leaving 11 bases between the germline ends. The CDR3 runs 12 residues. Per germline, CDR1 SQVTM and CDR2 ANQGSEA. The CDR3 nucleotides read TGCAGCGGCCTACAGGATCAAGAGACCCAGTACTTC. This codes for CSGLQDQETQYF.

The rearrangement links TRBV20-1 to TRBJ2-1, with 11 bases lining up with TRBD2. Germline CDR1 and CDR2: DFQATT and SNEGSKA (reference sequence). J was trimmed by 6 bases and V by 6 bases; bases with no gene match: 7. The CDR3 contains 14 residues. This CDR3 reads CSAAGLAESNEQFF. The CDR3 DNA is TGCAGTGCCGCGGGACTAGCGGAAAGCAATGAGCAGTTCTTC.

This sequence joins TRBV28 and TRBJ1-4; D is perhaps TRBD1 (5 bases). V was shortened by 2 bases and J by 6 bases, with 10 bases between the two germline ends. CDR1 is MDHEN, CDR2 SYDVKM, per germline. The CDR3 is 14 amino acids. CDR3 in amino acids: CASSLGGNYEKLFF. CDR3 DNA: TGTGCCAGCAGTTTAGGGGGAAACTATGAAAAACTGTTTTTT.

V gene TRBV20-1 combines with J gene TRBJ2-1; the match to TRBD2 covers 7 bases. Germline CDR1 reads DFQATT; CDR2 reads SNEGSKA (reference sequence). V was pared by 1 base and J by 4 bases, with 7 bases of the junction left unmatched. There are 15 residues in the CDR3. CDR3 in amino acids: CSARAGTNGYNEQFF. CDR3 coding DNA: TGCAGTGCTAGAGCGGGGACTAACGGTTACAATGAGCAGTTCTTC.

The CDR3 sequence is CAISTDGYGYTF. In DNA, the CDR3 is TGTGCCATCAGCACAGACGGCTATGGCTACACCTTC. This rearrangement joins TRBV10-3 to TRBJ1-2; D remains unclear. The length of the CDR3 is 12 residues. CDR1 is ENHRY, CDR2 SYGVKD, per germline. The V end lost 6 bases, the J end lost 4 bases, and 9 bases lay between the germline ends.

There are a few counts of this clonotype. The junction differs from germline at one of its ends, possibly a read error. The J gene is TRBJ2-5, the V gene TRBV25-1, with 12 bases identical to TRBD2. This CDR3 has 16 residues. Germline values: CDR1 MGHDK, CDR2 SYGVNS. The CDR3 DNA reads as TGTGCCAGTAGTGCCCTATCCGGGACTAGCGGGTGGAGGCAGTACTTC. Protein product: CASSALSGTSGWRQYF.

The rearrangement links TRBV4-3 to TRBJ2-6, with 8 bases lining up with TRBD1. Trimming took 0 bases from V and 0 from J; bases not matched to a gene: 10. The CDR3 loop spans 20 amino acids. The germline V gene encodes CDR1 LGHNA and CDR2 YSLEER. CDR3 coding DNA: TGCGCCAGCAGCCAAGATCCATCCGGGACAGGCGCCTCTGGGGCCAACGTCCTGACTTTC. Protein: CASSQDPSGTGASGANVLTF.

This chain uses TRBV9 with TRBJ2-2; no reliable D call. In germline, CDR1 is SGDLS, CDR2 YYNGEE. Trimming pared 0 bases from V and 5 bases from J, leaving 8 bases between. The length of the CDR3 is 14 residues. The CDR3 bases are TGTGCCAGCAGCGTAGCTTACGGGACCGGGGAGCTGTTTTTT. The encoded protein is CASSVAYGTGELFF.

The chain has TRBV20-1 and TRBJ1-5; D possibly corresponds to TRBD1 (5 bases). This CDR3 is built from 16 residues. Trimming pared 4 bases from V and 3 bases from J, leaving 19 bases between. Germline CDR1 and CDR2: DFQATT and SNEGSKA (reference sequence). CDR3 coding DNA: TGCAGTGCTAACCCCGGGACCTCCTTGCCCAATCAGCCCCAGCATTTT. This codes for CSANPGTSLPNQPQHF.

This chain links TRBV7-9 with TRBJ2-3; 9 nucleotides line up with TRBD2. The V gene end was trimmed by 5 bases and the J gene end by 0 bases; junction bases not matched to a gene: 12. Per the germline V gene, CDR1 is SEHNR and CDR2 is FQNEAQ (reference sequence). This CDR3 has 18 amino acids. CDR3 region: CASSKRTLAGASTDTQYF. CDR3 nucleotides: TGTGCCAGCAGCAAACGTACCTTAGCGGGAGCTAGCACAGATACGCAGTATTTT. Combining the CDR3 with reference TRBV7-9 and TRBJ2-3 gives the whole variable domain DTGVSQNPRHKITKRGQNVTFRCDPISEHNRLYWYRQTLGQGPEFLTYFQNEAQLEKSRLLSDRFSAERPKGSFSTLEIQRTEQGDSAMYLCASSKRTLAGASTDTQYFGPGTRLTVL.